The 22 T cell receptor beta chains reported below all come from one sample, sequenced in a study of shared clonotypes between healthy human individuals. The data were produced by immunoSEQ multiplex PCR, yet TCRdb's version contains in-frame clones alone and is incomplete. The profile covers a few million clones, with approximately 96% appearing a single time and approximately 0.13% taken by the ten largest. The material sequenced was naive CD4+ T cells sorted from blood. Subset denoted: CD45RA+ positively selected. These receptors came from a man between 18 and 35 years old in good health.

The chain combines TRBV9 with TRBJ2-5; perhaps TRBD2 as D (6 bases). The CDR3 sequence is 15 residues long. CDR1 is SGDLS, CDR2 YYNGEE, per germline. Trimming removed 4 bases at V and 5 bases at J, with 18 bases between. The DNA for the CDR3 is TGTGCCAGCAGCCCCTCGGGCGGGGTCCGCGAGACCCAGTACTTC. It encodes CASSPSGGVRETQYF.

Points on this clone: Other DNA sequences within the sample encode an identical CDR3. The chain couples TRBV9 to TRBJ2-5, with a possible D match to TRBD1 (5 bases). CDR3 length equals 13 residues. Per the germline V gene, CDR1 is SGDLS and CDR2 is YYNGEE. V dropped 0 bases and J dropped 2 bases, with 5 bases sitting between them. CDR3 DNA: TGTGCCAGCAGCGTAGCAGGGCAAGAGACCCAGTACTTC. Its protein product is CASSVAGQETQYF.

The gene calls are TRBV2 and TRBJ2-1; D possibly corresponds to TRBD2 (7 bases). This CDR3 is built from 14 residues. Looked up from germline, CDR1 is SNHLY and CDR2 is FYNNEI. V was shortened by 8 bases and J by 7 bases, with 18 bases between the two germline ends. Written as DNA, the CDR3 is TGTGCCAGCGGCTTTGAGGGGGGGCTGAATGAGCAGTTCTTC. Translation: CASGFEGGLNEQFF.

The V gene is TRBV5-4, the J gene TRBJ1-2; 7 positions agree with TRBD1. This CDR3 comprises 14 residues. CDR1 is SGHNT, CDR2 YYREEE, per germline (reference sequence). The trim removed 4 bases at V and 7 bases at J, leaving 10 bases unmatched. CDR3 loop: CASSPVQGEVGYTF. The CDR3 DNA reads TGTGCCAGCAGCCCTGTCCAGGGGGAGGTTGGCTACACCTTC.

This clone has more than one count but fewer than ten. The rearrangement links TRBV2 to TRBJ2-7; D is possibly TRBD1 or TRBD2 (6 bases each). V was shortened by 7 bases and J by 0 bases, with 10 bases between the two germline ends. The CDR3 is made up of 13 amino acids. Germline CDR1 SNHLY, CDR2 FYNNEI. Written as DNA, the CDR3 is TGTGCCAGCACCAGGGGAGGCTCCTACGAGCAGTACTTC. It is translated as CASTRGGSYEQYF.

The chain combines TRBV30 with TRBJ2-3; 12 positions agree with TRBD2. The CDR3 is made up of 14 amino acids. Per the germline V gene, CDR1 is GTSNPN and CDR2 is SVGIG (reference sequence). V lost 5 bases to trimming and J lost 12 bases; unmatched junction nucleotides: 12. The CDR3 nucleotides are TGTGCCTGGGCTGCTAGCGGGGGGGCCGTTTCTCAGTATTTT. It encodes CAWAASGGAVSQYF.

The chain has TRBV18 and TRBJ1-6, with D tentatively TRBD1 (6 bases). Germline lookup yields CDR1 KGHSH and CDR2 LQKENI. Trimming pared 3 bases from V and 7 bases from J, leaving 16 bases between. This CDR3 contains 16 residues. The CDR3 reads CASSPLTGGQNSPLHF. CDR3 nucleotide sequence: TGTGCCAGCTCACCCCTCACGGGGGGGCAAAATTCACCCCTCCACTTT.

This rearrangement joins TRBV6-5 to TRBJ2-6; D gene uncertain. The CDR3 consists of 15 residues. The germline CDR1 and CDR2 sequences are MNHEY and SVGAGI. V lost 6 bases and J lost 4, with 13 bases in between. DNA for the CDR3: TGTGCCAGCAGCCCCCTCCAGGTGGGGGCCAACGTCCTGACTTTC. The encoded protein is CASSPLQVGANVLTF.

The DNA of the CDR3 is TGCGCCAGCAGTGAATCCTACGGGGTTAAGGGCTACGAGCAGTACTTC. Protein: CASSESYGVKGYEQYF. The V call is TRBV10-1, the J call TRBJ2-7; tentative D call: TRBD2 (5 bases). Trimming took 3 bases from V and 3 from J, leaving 18 bases between them. Germline-derived CDR1 and CDR2 are WNHNN and SYGVQD (reference sequence). The CDR3 is 16 residues long.

The chain uses TRBV28 and TRBJ1-4; the D gene is possibly TRBD1 (6 bases). The germline V gene encodes CDR1 MDHEN and CDR2 SYDVKM. V lost 3 bases, J lost 10 bases, and 15 bases lay in between. The CDR3 consists of 14 residues. The CDR3 region is CASSFTQRGGKLFF. CDR3 nucleotide sequence: TGTGCCAGCAGTTTCACTCAGAGGGGGGGAAAACTGTTTTTT.

As to this clone: Germline and junction disagree at one end, which may indicate a read error. The chain carries TRBV10-3 and TRBJ1-1; weak D call: TRBD1 (6 bases). CDR1 ENHRY and CDR2 SYGVKD come from the germline V gene. CDR3 length: 16 residues. CDR3 nucleotide sequence: TGTGCCATCCGTGAGGGGGGACGGTCCCCTCGCACTGAAGCTTTCTTT. This gives the protein CAIREGGRSPRTEAFF.

The rearrangement joins TRBV28 to TRBJ2-5; D is possibly TRBD1 (6 bases). Trimming removed 3 bases at V and 4 bases at J, with 12 bases between. Germline V gene data show CDR1 as MDHEN and CDR2 as SYDVKM. There are 14 residues in the CDR3. The CDR3 region has the DNA TGTGCCAGCAGTTTGAACAGGGTGCCAGAGACCCAGTACTTC. This gives the protein CASSLNRVPETQYF.

V usage is TRBV7-5 and J usage is TRBJ2-1; TRBD1 reflects the table's D call only, with no check against the DNA. TRBV7-5 is marked as a pseudogene. There are 16 residues in the CDR3. The CDR3 spells CARSYGTVYSYNEQFF. In nucleotides, the CDR3 is TGTGCCAGAAGCTACGGGACAGTCTACTCTTACAATGAGCAGTTCTTC.

The chain is built from TRBV29-1 and TRBJ1-1, with D uncertain. CDR3 length: 13 amino acids. Trimming removed 7 bases at V and 0 bases at J, with 12 bases between. Germline assignment: CDR1 SQVTM and CDR2 ANQGSEA. The CDR3 reads CSATKEMNTEAFF. Written as DNA, the CDR3 is TGCAGCGCTACAAAGGAGATGAACACTGAAGCTTTCTTT. Supplemented by reference TRBV29-1 and TRBJ1-1, the full variable domain reads SAVISQKPSRDICQRGTSLTIQCQVDSQVTMMFWYRQQPGQSLTLIATANQGSEATYESGFVIDKFPISRPNLTFSTLTVSNMSPEDSSIYLCSATKEMNTEAFFGQGTRLTVV.

V gene TRBV5-1 combines with J gene TRBJ2-1; D is possibly TRBD1 or TRBD2 (5 bases each). CDR1 SGHRS and CDR2 YFSETQ come from the germline V gene. CDR3 size: 15 residues. The V and J ends lost 2 bases and 3 bases respectively, with 12 bases between them. CDR3 protein: CASSLSGTLYNEQFF. CDR3 nucleotides: TGCGCCAGCAGCTTATCGGGGACCCTCTACAATGAGCAGTTCTTC.

The V call is TRBV19, the J call TRBJ1-3; D remains ambiguous. The CDR3 has 15 amino acids. V gave up 3 bases and J gave up 2 bases, with 11 bases separating them. The germline V gene has CDR1 LNHDA and CDR2 SQIVND (reference sequence). CDR3 nucleotides: TGTGCCAGTAGTATGGGCCTGGCAACTGGAAACACCATATATTTT. It specifies CASSMGLATGNTIYF.

The rearrangement uses TRBV28 and TRBJ2-1; 11 nucleotides match TRBD2. The CDR3 sequence is 16 residues long. From germline, CDR1 is MDHEN and CDR2 SYDVKM. Trimming removed 2 bases from V and 2 bases from J; junction bases left unmatched: 2. CDR3 sequence: CASSLASGGPYNEQFF. Here the CDR3 DNA reads TGTGCCAGCAGTTTAGCTAGCGGGGGGCCCTACAATGAGCAGTTCTTC. Looking up the rest from reference TRBV28 and TRBJ2-1 gives the full variable domain: DVKVTQSSRYLVKRTGEKVFLECVQDMDHENMFWYRQDPGLGLRLIYFSYDVKMKEKGDIPEGYSVSREKKERFSLILESASTNQTSMYLCASSLASGGPYNEQFFGPGTRLTVL.

Regarding this clone: The sample has other DNA sequences that encode this CDR3 too. The rearrangement uses TRBV6-5 and TRBJ2-1; possible D gene TRBD2, 6 bases. The V end was cut by 5 bases, the J end by 10 bases, with 12 bases between. The CDR3 covers 12 residues. Germline lookup yields CDR1 MNHEY and CDR2 SVGAGI. The CDR3 is CASSRLGGEQFF. The CDR3 DNA is TGTGCCAGCAGTCGCTTGGGGGGAGAGCAGTTCTTC.

J is TRBJ2-7 and V is TRBV6-6; 9 nucleotides agree with TRBD1. This CDR3 spans 15 amino acids. The germline V gene has CDR1 MNHNY and CDR2 SVGAGI (reference sequence). The junction had 7 bases not matched to a gene; V was cut back by 4 bases and J by 3 bases. In DNA form, the CDR3 reads TGTGCCAGCAGTTCCCGGGACAGGGCTGGCTACGAGCAGTACTTC. Translation gives CASSSRDRAGYEQYF.

Here the CDR3 DNA reads TGCGCCAGCAGCAGAACCGGACAGGGAACCTACGAGCAGTACTTC. This codes for CASSRTGQGTYEQYF. This sequence joins TRBV5-1 and TRBJ2-7, with TRBD1 identical over 8 bases. CDR1 is SGHRS and CDR2 is YFSETQ in the germline V gene. Trimming took 4 bases from V and 2 from J; bases not matched to a gene: 8. The CDR3 has 15 residues. Variable domain in full (rest from reference TRBV5-1 and TRBJ2-7): KAGVTQTPRYLIKTRGQQVTLSCSPISGHRSVSWYQQTPGQGLQFLFEYFSETQRNKGNFPGRFSGRQFSNSRSEMNVSTLELGDSALYLCASSRTGQGTYEQYFGPGTRLTVT.

This clone was recorded once. The same CDR3 arises from other DNA sequences in this sample as well. The rearrangement uses TRBV9 and TRBJ2-1; D uncertain. Germline-derived CDR1 and CDR2 are SGDLS and YYNGEE. This CDR3 region has 14 residues. Trimming took 0 bases from V and 1 from J, leaving 5 bases between them. CDR3 protein: CASSVEGSYNEQFF. CDR3 in DNA: TGTGCCAGCAGCGTAGAAGGTTCCTACAATGAGCAGTTCTTC.

This clone has more than one count but fewer than ten. The gene calls are TRBV7-6 and TRBJ2-5; D is ambiguous. CDR1 and CDR2 from the germline V gene are SGHVS and FNYEAQ. The CDR3 length is 13 residues. With 5 bases removed from V and 5 bases from J, the gap between germline ends came to 12 bases. The CDR3 sequence is CASSLVLGETQYF. CDR3 in DNA: TGTGCCAGCAGCCTCGTTCTTGGCGAGACCCAGTACTTC.